This T cell receptor beta chain was documented in a study of human T cells and chemical hapten exposure. Study-wide points: Patch test score rose with PT1 expanded TCR count, significant at thresholds 8, 16 and 32, not 4. Those TCRs sitting above 1 in 1000 frequency stayed the same with DPC sensitization.

Turning to this clonotype: What it binds is unknown.

The junction had 15 bases not matched to a gene; V was cut back by 7 bases and J by 7 bases. The length of the CDR3 is 15 residues. Indicated time point: patch test 2, 6 weeks after DPC sensitization. The treatment: therapeutic diphenylcyclopropenone sensitization with weekly scalp DPC. Those who donated were patients with alopecia, 18 to 70 years of age, and suitable for DPC. Unfractionated whole blood served as the source for total RNA extraction. TCRdb called the RACE reads again in MiXCR, with one record for every CDR3 protein. The sample has over 100,000 distinct CDR3 sequences, about a tenth seen once.

This TCR derives from a woman in her thirties or forties with alopecia areata. Some clones in this sample may be carry-over from other donors' samples. The chain employs TRBV12-3 or TRBV12-4 and TRBJ2-7, with TRBD1 matching over 8 bases. Sample: whole blood, taken in connection with sensitization to the hapten diphenylcyclopropenone (DPC). In DNA form, the CDR3 reads TGTGCCAGCACCATAATGGGTTCAGGGGGCCATGAGCAGTACTTC. It is translated as CASTIMGSGGHEQYF.